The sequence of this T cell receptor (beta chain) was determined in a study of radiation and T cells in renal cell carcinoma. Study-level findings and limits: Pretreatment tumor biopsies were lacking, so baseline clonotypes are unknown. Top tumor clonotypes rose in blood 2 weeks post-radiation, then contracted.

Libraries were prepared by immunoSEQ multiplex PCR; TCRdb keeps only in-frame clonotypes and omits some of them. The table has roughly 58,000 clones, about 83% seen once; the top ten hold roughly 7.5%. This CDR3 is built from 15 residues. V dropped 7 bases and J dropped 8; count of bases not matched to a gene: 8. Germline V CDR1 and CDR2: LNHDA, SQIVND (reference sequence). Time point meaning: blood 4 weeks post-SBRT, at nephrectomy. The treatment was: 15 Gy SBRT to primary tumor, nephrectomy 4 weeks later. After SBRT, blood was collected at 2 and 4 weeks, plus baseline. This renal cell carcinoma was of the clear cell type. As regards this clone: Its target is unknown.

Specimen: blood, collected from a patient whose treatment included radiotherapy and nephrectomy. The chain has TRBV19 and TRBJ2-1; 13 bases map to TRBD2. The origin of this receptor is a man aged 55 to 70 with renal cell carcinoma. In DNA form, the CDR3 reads TGTGCCAGTATGCCAACAGGACTAGCGGGGGATGAGCAGTTCTTC. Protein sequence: CASMPTGLAGDEQFF.